A selection of T cell receptor beta chains follows, all from one sample in a study of cytomegalovirus exposure and HLA in healthy donors. TCRdb keeps only in-frame clones here, not all; method: immunoSEQ multiplex PCR. The data hold 75,000 to 90,000 clones, with 85% observed a single time. Sequences were obtained from PBMCs. Receptor source: a man in his forties or fifties in good health and CMV-seropositive. The CDR3 runs from the conserved cysteine through the conserved F or W. A D gene is named only where the DNA matches it firmly. A row's size may be missing; if present it is once, few, many or a size class.

D gene	J gene	clone size	V gene	CDR3 protein	CDR3 DNA
TRBD1	TRBJ1-2	.	TRBV29-1	CSVWTGGPNYGYTF	TGCAGCGTGTGGACAGGGGGACCTAACTATGGCTACACCTTC
.	TRBJ2-7	.	TRBV5-5	CASSFKLADPYEQYF	TGTGCCAGCAGCTTTAAACTAGCTGATCCCTACGAGCAGTACTTC
TRBD1	TRBJ2-3	.	TRBV27	CASSTVTGGFRDTQYF	TGTGCCAGCAGTACGGTAACAGGGGGCTTCAGAGATACGCAGTATTTT
TRBD2	TRBJ2-3	.	TRBV5-8	CASSLAGLAGGTDTQYF	TGTGCCAGCAGCTTGGCCGGACTAGCGGGAGGAACAGATACGCAGTATTTT
TRBD2	TRBJ2-7	.	TRBV11-2	CASTPTGTSGNYEQYF	TGTGCCAGCACCCCGACCGGGACTAGCGGGAACTACGAGCAGTACTTC
TRBD2	TRBJ2-3	few	TRBV7-9	CASSLAHRGGAIDTQYF	TGTGCCAGCAGCTTAGCGCACCGCGGGGGGGCGATAGATACGCAGTATTTT
.	TRBJ1-3	.	TRBV30	CAWSVLAGRNTIYF	TGTGCCTGGAGTGTACTGGCGGGGAGGAACACCATATATTTT
TRBD1	TRBJ1-2	.	TRBV5-1	CASSSTGGFSGGYTF	TGCGCCAGCAGCTCGACAGGGGGCTTTTCAGGTGGCTACACCTTC
.	TRBJ2-7	.	TRBV19	CASTHPSKGMHEQYF	TGTGCCAGTACACACCCGTCGAAGGGGATGCACGAGCAGTACTTC
.	TRBJ1-2	.	TRBV28	CASTRGGAGYTF	TGTGCCAGCACCAGGGGAGGGGCTGGCTACACCTTC
.	TRBJ2-7	.	TRBV2	CASSGSYEQYF	TGTGCCAGCAGTGGGAGCTACGAGCAGTACTTC
TRBD1	TRBJ2-7	.	TRBV9	CASSAANRDRVTYEQYF	TGTGCCAGCAGCGCCGCGAACCGGGACAGGGTCACGTACGAGCAGTACTTC
.	TRBJ2-5	.	TRBV19	CASSISGVETQYF	TGTGCCAGTAGTATTTCGGGGGTAGAGACCCAGTACTTC
.	TRBJ1-6	.	TRBV15	CATSKGQGSSPLHF	TGTGCCACCTCTAAGGGCCAGGGTAGTTCACCCCTCCACTTT
.	TRBJ1-4	.	TRBV9	CASSVAALGGELFF	TGTGCCAGCAGCGTAGCCGCGTTAGGGGGTGAACTGTTTTTT
.	TRBJ2-2	.	TRBV7-3	CASSPQTGELFF	TGTGCCAGCAGCCCTCAGACCGGGGAGCTGTTTTTT
.	TRBJ2-1	.	TRBV13	CASSPLSDNEQFF	TGTGCCAGCAGCCCCTTGTCCGACAATGAGCAGTTCTTC
.	TRBJ2-1	.	TRBV18	CASSPGPAELSEFF	TGTGCCAGCTCACCGGGGCCGGCGGAACTTTCGGAGTTCTTC
TRBD1	TRBJ2-7	.	TRBV5-5	CASSQGQIYEQYF	TGTGCCAGCAGCCAGGGACAGATCTACGAGCAGTACTTC
TRBD1	TRBJ1-2	.	TRBV6-1	CASSERGLGNYGYTF	TGTGCCAGCAGTGAAAGGGGGCTAGGTAACTATGGCTACACCTTC
TRBD1	TRBJ1-5	.	TRBV30	CAWGRSGTGSYQPQHF	TGTGCCTGGGGCCGATCCGGGACAGGGAGTTATCAGCCCCAGCATTTT
TRBD2	TRBJ2-2	.	TRBV10-2	CASAGGPANTGELFF	TGCGCCAGCGCGGGGGGCCCCGCGAACACCGGGGAGCTGTTTTTT
TRBD2	TRBJ2-4	.	TRBV7-2	CASTPGLAGELAKNIQYF	TGTGCCAGCACCCCGGGACTAGCGGGAGAATTGGCCAAAAACATTCAGTACTTC
.	TRBJ1-4	.	TRBV2	CASLQRATNEKLFF	TGTGCCAGCCTCCAACGCGCAACTAATGAAAAACTGTTTTTT
.	TRBJ2-5	.	TRBV7-8	CASSFLRGETQYF	TGTGCCAGCAGCTTTCTCCGAGGCGAGACCCAGTACTTC
.	TRBJ1-6	.	TRBV7-2	CASTHGRASPLHF	TGTGCCAGCACCCACGGGAGGGCCTCACCCCTCCACTTT
TRBD1	TRBJ1-1	.	TRBV11-1	CASSLGDRPLNTEAFF	TGTGCCAGCAGCTTAGGGGACAGGCCCCTGAACACTGAAGCTTTCTTT
.	TRBJ1-3	.	TRBV6-5	CASRTDGSSGNTIYF	TGTGCCAGCAGGACGGACGGGAGCTCTGGAAACACCATATATTTT
TRBD1	TRBJ2-1	.	TRBV5-8	CASHRGDRRDNEQFF	TGTGCCAGCCACAGGGGGGACCGCCGGGACAATGAGCAGTTCTTC
TRBD1	TRBJ1-6	.	TRBV18	CASSRGTGSFDSPLHF	TGTGCCAGCTCACGTGGGACAGGGTCTTTTGATTCACCCCTCCACTTT
TRBD1	TRBJ2-5	.	TRBV5-1	CASSFGQGASTQYF	TGCGCCAGCAGCTTTGGACAGGGGGCCTCGACGCAGTACTTC
TRBD1	TRBJ1-2	.	TRBV6-5	CASSYSRTGGLQSYTF	TGTGCCAGCAGTTACTCGAGGACAGGGGGACTCCAGAGCTACACCTTC
TRBD1	TRBJ1-1	.	TRBV7-8	CASSAGTVLEAFF	TGTGCCAGCAGCGCCGGGACAGTTCTTGAAGCTTTCTTT
.	TRBJ1-2	.	TRBV7-2	CASSLKQGGSNYGYTF	TGTGCCAGCAGCTTAAAACAGGGTGGGAGTAACTATGGCTACACCTTC
.	TRBJ2-7	.	TRBV7-9	CASSPLEPASYEQYF	TGTGCCAGCAGCCCTTTGGAGCCCGCCTCCTACGAGCAGTACTTC
.	TRBJ2-1	.	TRBV7-8	CASSPFSLGDNEQFF	TGTGCCAGCAGCCCCTTCAGTTTGGGAGACAATGAGCAGTTCTTC